This TCR beta chain is drawn from a study of T-cell memory formation after mild COVID-19. Study findings and constraints: Later expanders leaned CD4+, whereas day 15 to 85 contracting clones were balanced CD4/CD8. Mainly CM and EM harbored the contracting CD4+ clones; mainly EMRA harbored the CD8+ ones.

5'RACE primed from the constant segment yielded TCR alpha and TCR beta cDNA libraries bearing sample barcodes and UMIs. TCRdb reprocessed the 5' RACE reads via MiXCR and lists one record per CDR3 protein. There are about 250,000 distinct CDR3 sequences in the sample; 15% to 19% occur only once, and 2% to 2.5% lies in the top ten. A remark on this clonotype: Its cognate antigen is unknown.

Looked up from germline, CDR1 is MNHEY and CDR2 is SVGEGT. V gave up 5 bases and J gave up 5 bases; unmatched junction bases: 4. CDR3 length: 13 residues. What was sequenced was PBMCs or a T cell subset sorted from them (not recorded which). The receptor's source is an adult woman who had mild COVID-19 (a few samples of this study predate the infection). Cell type and time point are not known. The chain is built from TRBV6-2 or TRBV6-3 and TRBJ2-7, with 9 bases that match TRBD2. CDR3 bases: TGTGCCAGCAGTGCTAGCGGGACGGACGAGCAGTACTTC. Translation: CASSASGTDEQYF.